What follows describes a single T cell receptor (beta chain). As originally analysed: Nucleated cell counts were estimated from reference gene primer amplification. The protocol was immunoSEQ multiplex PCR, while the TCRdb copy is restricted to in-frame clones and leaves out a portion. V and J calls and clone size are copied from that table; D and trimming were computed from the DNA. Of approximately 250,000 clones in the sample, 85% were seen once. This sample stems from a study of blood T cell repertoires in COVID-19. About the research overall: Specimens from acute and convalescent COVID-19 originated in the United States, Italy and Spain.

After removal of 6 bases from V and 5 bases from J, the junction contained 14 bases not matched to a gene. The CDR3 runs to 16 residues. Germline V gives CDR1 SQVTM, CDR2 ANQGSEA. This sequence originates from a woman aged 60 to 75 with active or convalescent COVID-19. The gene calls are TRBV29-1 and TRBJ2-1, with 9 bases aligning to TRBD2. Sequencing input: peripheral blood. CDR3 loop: CSVQPGGGLANNEQFF. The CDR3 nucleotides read TGCAGCGTCCAACCCGGGGGGGGACTAGCAAACAATGAGCAGTTCTTC.